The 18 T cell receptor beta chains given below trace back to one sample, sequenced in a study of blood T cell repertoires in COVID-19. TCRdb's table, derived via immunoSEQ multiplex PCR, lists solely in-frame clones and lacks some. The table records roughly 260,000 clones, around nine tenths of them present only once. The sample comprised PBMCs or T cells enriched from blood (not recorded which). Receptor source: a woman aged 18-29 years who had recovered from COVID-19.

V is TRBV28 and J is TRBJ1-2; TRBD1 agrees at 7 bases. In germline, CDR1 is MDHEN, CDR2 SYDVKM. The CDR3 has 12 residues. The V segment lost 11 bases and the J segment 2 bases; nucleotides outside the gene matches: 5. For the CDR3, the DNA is TGTGCCCTTGAGGGACAGAACTATGGCTACACCTTC. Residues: CALEGQNYGYTF.

This chain's CDR3 is CASSIDRVVGYTF. CDR3 nucleotide sequence: TGTGCCAGCAGCATCGACAGGGTAGTTGGCTACACCTTC. The V call is TRBV12-3 or TRBV12-4, the J call TRBJ1-2; 7 bases fit TRBD1. The CDR3 consists of 13 residues. The J segment lost 7 bases and the V segment lost 6 bases, leaving 8 bases of the junction unmatched.

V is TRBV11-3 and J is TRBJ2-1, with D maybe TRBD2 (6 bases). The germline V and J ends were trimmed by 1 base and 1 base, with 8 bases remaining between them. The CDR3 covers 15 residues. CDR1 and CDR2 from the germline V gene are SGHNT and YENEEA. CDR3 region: CASSLVSGSYNEQFF. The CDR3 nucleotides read TGTGCCAGCAGCTTAGTGAGCGGGTCCTACAATGAGCAGTTCTTC.

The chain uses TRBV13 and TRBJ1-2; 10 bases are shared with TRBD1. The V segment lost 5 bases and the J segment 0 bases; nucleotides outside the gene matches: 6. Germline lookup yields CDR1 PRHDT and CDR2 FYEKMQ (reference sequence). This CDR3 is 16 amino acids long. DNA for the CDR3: TGTGCCAGCAGCACCCGGGACAGGGGATCTAACTATGGCTACACCTTC. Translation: CASSTRDRGSNYGYTF. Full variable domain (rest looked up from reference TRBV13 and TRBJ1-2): AAGVIQSPRHLIKEKRETATLKCYPIPRHDTVYWYQQGPGQDPQFLISFYEKMQSDKGSIPDRFSAQQFSDYHSELNMSSLELGDSALYFCASSTRDRGSNYGYTFGSGTRLTVV.

The CDR3 nucleotides read TGTGCCAGCAGCCAAGTTAGCGGGGGCCCCTACAATGAGCAGTTCTTC. It translates to CASSQVSGGPYNEQFF. The chain joins TRBV14 to TRBJ2-1, with TRBD2 identical over 9 bases. The CDR3 contains 16 residues. Germline lookup yields CDR1 SGHDN and CDR2 FVKESK. J gave up 2 bases and V 1 base, and 3 bases lay outside the gene matches. Complete variable domain (other parts from reference TRBV14 and TRBJ2-1): EAGVTQFPSHSVIEKGQTVTLRCDPISGHDNLYWYRRVMGKEIKFLLHFVKESKQDESGMPNNRFLAERTGGTYSTLKVQPAELEDSGVYFCASSQVSGGPYNEQFFGPGTRLTVL.

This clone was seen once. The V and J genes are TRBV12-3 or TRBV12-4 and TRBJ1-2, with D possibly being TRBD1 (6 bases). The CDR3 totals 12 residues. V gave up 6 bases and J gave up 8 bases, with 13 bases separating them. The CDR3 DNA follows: TGTGCCAGCAGCTCTAACAGGGAGGGCTACACCTTC. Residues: CASSSNREGYTF.

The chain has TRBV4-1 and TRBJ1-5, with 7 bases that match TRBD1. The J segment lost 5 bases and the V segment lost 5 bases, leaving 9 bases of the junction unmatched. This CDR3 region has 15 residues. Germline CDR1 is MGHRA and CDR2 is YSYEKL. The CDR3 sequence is CASSLGAQGDQPQHF. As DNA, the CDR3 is TGCGCCAGCAGCTTGGGGGCCCAGGGGGATCAGCCCCAGCATTTT.

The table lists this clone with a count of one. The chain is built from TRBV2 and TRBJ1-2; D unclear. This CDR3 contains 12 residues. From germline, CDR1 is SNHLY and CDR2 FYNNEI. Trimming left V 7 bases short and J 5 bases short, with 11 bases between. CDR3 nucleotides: TGTGCCAGCAAGAGGGTTGGGTATGGCTACACCTTC. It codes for CASKRVGYGYTF.

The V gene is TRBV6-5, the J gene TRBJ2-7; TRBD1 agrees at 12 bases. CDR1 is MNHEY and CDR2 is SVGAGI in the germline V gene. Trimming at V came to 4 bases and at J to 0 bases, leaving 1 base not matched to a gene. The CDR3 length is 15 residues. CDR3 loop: CASSWDRGLSYEQYF. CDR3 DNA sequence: TGTGCCAGCAGTTGGGACAGGGGGCTCTCCTACGAGCAGTACTTC.

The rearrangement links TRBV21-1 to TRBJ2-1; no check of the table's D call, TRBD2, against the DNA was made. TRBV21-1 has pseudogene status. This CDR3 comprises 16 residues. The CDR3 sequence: CASSKTLAGVVNEQFF. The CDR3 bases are TGTGCCAGCAGCAAGACGCTAGCGGGAGTAGTAAATGAGCAGTTCTTC.

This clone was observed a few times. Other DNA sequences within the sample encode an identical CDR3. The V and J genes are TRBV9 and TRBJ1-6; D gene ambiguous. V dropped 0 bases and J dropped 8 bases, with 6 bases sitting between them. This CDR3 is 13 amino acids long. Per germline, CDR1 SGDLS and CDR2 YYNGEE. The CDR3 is CASSVGGDSPLHF. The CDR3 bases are TGTGCCAGCAGCGTAGGGGGAGATTCACCCCTCCACTTT. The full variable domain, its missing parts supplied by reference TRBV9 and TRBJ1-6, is DSGVTQTPKHLITATGQRVTLRCSPRSGDLSVYWYQQSLDQGLQFLIQYYNGEERAKGNILERFSAQQFPDLHSELNLSSLELGDSALYFCASSVGGDSPLHFGNGTRLTVT.

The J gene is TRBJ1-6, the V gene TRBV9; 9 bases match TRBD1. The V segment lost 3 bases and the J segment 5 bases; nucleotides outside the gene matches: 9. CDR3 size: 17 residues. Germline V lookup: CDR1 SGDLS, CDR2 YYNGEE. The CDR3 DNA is TGTGCCAGCAGCGGCCCAATCACAGGGGGCAATAATTCACCCCTCCACTTT. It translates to CASSGPITGGNNSPLHF.

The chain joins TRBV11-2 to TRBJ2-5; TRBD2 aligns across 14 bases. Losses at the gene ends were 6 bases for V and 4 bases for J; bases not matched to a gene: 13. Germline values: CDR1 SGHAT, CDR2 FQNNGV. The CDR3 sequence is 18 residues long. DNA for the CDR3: TGTGCCAGCAGGACTAGCGGGGGGGCCCGGCAGAGAGGAGAGACCCAGTACTTC. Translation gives CASRTSGGARQRGETQYF.

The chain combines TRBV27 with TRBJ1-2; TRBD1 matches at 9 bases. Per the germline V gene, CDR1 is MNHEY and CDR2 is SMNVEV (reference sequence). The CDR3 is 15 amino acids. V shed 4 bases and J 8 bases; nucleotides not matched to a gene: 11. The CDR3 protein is CASSSLTQGAWGYTF. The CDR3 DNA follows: TGTGCCAGCAGTTCACTAACACAGGGGGCGTGGGGCTACACCTTC.

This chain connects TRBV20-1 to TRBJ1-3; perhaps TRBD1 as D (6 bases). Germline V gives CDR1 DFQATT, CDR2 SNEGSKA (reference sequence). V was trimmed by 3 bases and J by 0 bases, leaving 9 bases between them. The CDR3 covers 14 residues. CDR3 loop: CSASKGGSGNTIYF. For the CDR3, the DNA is TGCAGTGCTAGTAAAGGGGGCTCTGGAAACACCATATATTTT.

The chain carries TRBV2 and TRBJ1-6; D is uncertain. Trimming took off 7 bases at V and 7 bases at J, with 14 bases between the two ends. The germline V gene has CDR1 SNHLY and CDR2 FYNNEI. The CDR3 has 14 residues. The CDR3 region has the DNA TGTGCCAGCATTAGCGGACTGGCGAATTCACCCCTCCACTTT. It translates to CASISGLANSPLHF.

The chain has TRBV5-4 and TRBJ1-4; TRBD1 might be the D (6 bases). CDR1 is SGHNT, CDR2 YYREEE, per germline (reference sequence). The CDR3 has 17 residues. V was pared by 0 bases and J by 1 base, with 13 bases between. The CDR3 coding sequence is TGTGCCAGCAGCTTGGGCCCACAGGGAATAACTAATGAAAAACTGTTTTTT. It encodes CASSLGPQGITNEKLFF.

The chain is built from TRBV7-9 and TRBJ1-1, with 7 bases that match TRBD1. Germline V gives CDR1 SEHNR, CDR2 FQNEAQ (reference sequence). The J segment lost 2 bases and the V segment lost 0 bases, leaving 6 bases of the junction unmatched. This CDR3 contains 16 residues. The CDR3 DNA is TGTGCCAGCAGCTTAGCGCTAAGGGACAGTAACACTGAAGCTTTCTTT. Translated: CASSLALRDSNTEAFF.